This paragraph reports one T cell receptor beta chain. This clonotype was seen repeatedly, ten times or more. The target of this receptor is not known. No qualities accompany the bases; no much larger clone lies one base away. This specimen belongs to a study of molecular identifiers for immune sequencing clone quantification (dated by TCRdb to between 2017 and 2018). As for the study more broadly: In a replicate experiment, RNA from around 18,000 or 91,000 naive CD8 T cells was split into five aliquots, four of which were sequenced. The study was a methods study using CD8 T cells to benchmark molecular-identifier clustering-based TCR repertoire sequencing (MIDCIRS) and TCR RNA copy counting.

V is shortened by 6 bases, J by 0 bases, and the region joining them spans 13 bases. Based on the germline V gene, the CDR1 and CDR2 sequences are SGHTA and FQGTGA. From cysteine to phenylalanine, the CDR3 is 15 amino acids long. The entry retains the CDR3 DNA only, 45 bases that are in frame from base 1. Libraries of naive CD8 T cells were built from about 20,000 to 1,000,000 sorted cells, with 10%, 30% or 50% of the purified RNA used. On a BD FACSAria II, naive CD8 T cells were FACS-sorted as CD8+CD4-CCR7+CD45RA+ and collected into RLT Plus buffer. To test detection sensitivity, Jurkat RNA equivalent to approximately ten TCR copies was spiked into samples of about 18,000-1,000,000 naive CD8 T cells. CD8 T cells were enriched using RosetteSep CD8+ T Cell Enrichment Cocktail and Ficoll-Paque, and the enriched cells then underwent ACK red cell lysis. Study-level results and caveats: Modeling gave around 3 recovered TCR RNA copies per cell versus 9.5 to 10 by digital PCR, implying roughly 30% capture efficiency. In CMV-specific effector cells, over 99% of molecules were held by clones above 20 RNA copies, whereas under 1% of molecules were held by such clones in naive cells. The naive libraries included spiked-in Jurkat TCR RNA (over nine copies' worth), and this RNA is not part of the donor repertoire. When barcode sub-clustering was left out, chimeric consensus sequences inflated TCR diversity, with chimeras reaching as high as 47%. Spiked-in Jurkat TCR RNA equal to a single cell's worth was reported to be detectable even within 1,200,000 naive CD8 T cells. The sizes of highly expanded clones could end up underestimated when identical TCR molecules share a barcode.

The library relied on PCR. Sequencing was carried out with a NextSeq 500. Bulk TCR libraries were made following a previously described method, with the TCR primers given in Table S5. The Qiagen AllPrep DNA/RNA kit was used to purify total RNA. Before analysis, reads from multiple sequencing runs of the same library were pooled. The paper's processing steps were these. Reads were retained only if an exact TCR constant sequence was present, and the retained reads were trimmed to 150 nt and grouped according to their 12-nt molecular barcodes. Reads inside each barcode group were sub-clustered using a 15% Levenshtein threshold, and a quality-weighted consensus sequence was constructed for each RNA molecule. Non-functional sequences were discarded, and so were lower-count sequences lying one edit away from another sequence. Barcode sub-clusters with fewer than 20% of the maximum read count were removed, based on fitting two negative binomial distributions. TCRdb reran the public reads through fastp at Q25 and MiXCR, keeping productive beta chains. Each CDR3 protein appears once, grouped with its most common genes and DNA. The V and J calls and clone size are TCRdb's, not the authors'. Present in this sample are approximately 630,000 distinct CDR3 sequences, roughly 25% of which were seen just once. The ten largest clonotypes hold 0.6% to 0.9% of the sample.

This sequence uses TRBV7-3 and TRBJ2-3; the D gene lacks a confident call. The sample consisted of naive CD8+ T cells from blood, with Jurkat cell RNA spiked in. Explained via the paper, the cell subset or site label denotes: FACS-sorted CD8+CD4-CCR7+CD45RA+ naive T cells. This TCR derives from a human donor in good health. Some libraries in this study had Jurkat cell RNA spiked in. Read as DNA, the sequence is TGTGCCAGCAGTTACACCCTAGATAGCACAGATACGCAGTATTTT. Its product reads: CASSYTLDSTDTQYF. The variable domain in full, with residues beyond the CDR3 obtained from the reference TRBV7-3 and TRBJ2-3 genes, is GAGVSQTPSNKVTEKGKYVELRCDPISGHTALYWYRQSLGQGPEFLIYFQGTGAADDSGLPNDRFFAVRPEGSVSTLKIQRTERGDSAVYLCASSYTLDSTDTQYFGPGTRLTVL.